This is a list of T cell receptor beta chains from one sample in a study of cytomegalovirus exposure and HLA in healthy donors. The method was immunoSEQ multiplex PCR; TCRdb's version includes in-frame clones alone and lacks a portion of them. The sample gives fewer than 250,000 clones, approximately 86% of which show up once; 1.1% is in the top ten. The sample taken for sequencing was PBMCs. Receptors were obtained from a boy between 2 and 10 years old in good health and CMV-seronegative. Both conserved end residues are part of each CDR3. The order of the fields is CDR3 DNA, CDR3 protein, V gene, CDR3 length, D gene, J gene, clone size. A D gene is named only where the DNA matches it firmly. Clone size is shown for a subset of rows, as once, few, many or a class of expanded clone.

TGTGCCAGCAGCTTAGCGAGGGGGCGAGGGGATTCACCCCTCCACTTT	CASSLARGRGDSPLHF	TRBV7-6	16	TRBD1	TRBJ1-6	once
TGCGCCAGCAGCTTCCGGGGAGGCTACGAGCAGTACTTC	CASSFRGGYEQYF	TRBV5-1	13	-	TRBJ2-7	-
TGTGCCAGCAGCCGGTGGGGACAAGGGCCCCAAGAGACCCAGTACTTC	CASSRWGQGPQETQYF	TRBV5-4	16	-	TRBJ2-5	-
TGTGCCACCAGAGTTCCGAAGGGGAACGACTATGGCTACACCTTC	CATRVPKGNDYGYTF	TRBV6-1	15	-	TRBJ1-2	-
TGTGCCAGCAGTTTTCTTGGAGGCGGTTCCTACGAGCAGTACTTC	CASSFLGGGSYEQYF	TRBV27	15	-	TRBJ2-7	-
TGTGCCAGCAGTTACCGGGGACAGGGGGCTGGTGAGCAGTTCTTC	CASSYRGQGAGEQFF	TRBV6-5	15	TRBD1	TRBJ2-1	-
TGTGCCAGCAGCTTAGCCAAAACGGGACAGTCGGATACGCAGTATTTT	CASSLAKTGQSDTQYF	TRBV7-9	16	TRBD1	TRBJ2-3	-
TGTGCCAGCAGCCAGGGGCGGGAGATCTTAGAGACCCAGTACTTC	CASSQGREILETQYF	TRBV9	15	-	TRBJ2-5	-
TGTGCCAGCAGCCCAGGACTCCGTGAGCAGTTCTTC	CASSPGLREQFF	TRBV9	12	-	TRBJ2-1	-
TGTGCCAGCAGCTCGACAGGGGGCTTGATTGAGCAGTTCTTC	CASSSTGGLIEQFF	TRBV7-2	14	TRBD1	TRBJ2-1	once
TGTGCCAGCAGCCTAGGCAGGGGGAGCTCCTACGAGCAGTACTTC	CASSLGRGSSYEQYF	TRBV6-5	15	TRBD1	TRBJ2-7	-
TGTGCCAGCAGGCCTACTAGTAACGAGCAGTACTTC	CASRPTSNEQYF	TRBV6-1	12	-	TRBJ2-7	-
TGTGCCAGCAGCCCGAGACTAGCGGAAGAGACCCAGTACTTC	CASSPRLAEETQYF	TRBV7-9	14	TRBD2	TRBJ2-5	-
TGTGCCAGCAGTTTAGTGGGAGCCCTAGCGGATGAGCAGTTCTTC	CASSLVGALADEQFF	TRBV27	15	TRBD2	TRBJ2-1	-
TGTGCCAGCAGTCGACAGGGGTCAGACTTTTACGAGCAGTACTTC	CASSRQGSDFYEQYF	TRBV6-1	15	TRBD1	TRBJ2-7	-
TGTGCCACCAGAGGGACAGGGAGTTACACTGAAGCTTTCTTT	CATRGTGSYTEAFF	TRBV15	14	TRBD1	TRBJ1-1	-
TGTGCCAGCAGCGCTCCAGGGGGATTGTTTAGCGAGCAGTACTTC	CASSAPGGLFSEQYF	TRBV7-2	15	TRBD1	TRBJ2-7	-
TGTGCCAGCAGCGCCGACTCGGGGGACCCTAGCACAGATACGCAGTATTTT	CASSADSGDPSTDTQYF	TRBV9	17	-	TRBJ2-3	-
TGTGCCAGCAGTACAACAGGGGGCCTGGACAATGAGCAGTTCTTC	CASSTTGGLDNEQFF	TRBV27	15	TRBD1	TRBJ2-1	once
TGTGCCAGCAGTGACTCGAGCGGGGGGGTGAACACCGGGGAGCTGTTTTTT	CASSDSSGGVNTGELFF	TRBV6-4	17	TRBD2	TRBJ2-2	-
TGCAGCGTGGCTCGGGACAGTGGGGAGAAACTGTTTTTT	CSVARDSGEKLFF	TRBV29-1	13	TRBD1	TRBJ1-4	-
TGTGCCAGCAGCTACCCGGACAGGGGGGCCCCATTTGACACCATATATTTT	CASSYPDRGAPFDTIYF	TRBV11-2	17	TRBD1	TRBJ1-3	-
TGCGCCAGCAGCTGGCCCGGGTTCCAGACAGGGATAAGAAACCTAACCTACAATGAGCAGTTCTTC	CASSWPGFQTGIRNLTYNEQFF	TRBV5-1	22	TRBD1	TRBJ2-1	-
TGTGCCAGCAGTGAAGACAGGATTCCAAGTAACTTC	CASSEDRIPSNF	TRBV2	12	-	TRBJ2-7	-
TGCAGCGTTGACAGGACAGGCCAAGAGACCCAGTACTTC	CSVDRTGQETQYF	TRBV29-1	13	TRBD1	TRBJ2-5	-
TGTGCCAGCAGGCTCGTCGGTCGGGAGACCCAGTACTTC	CASRLVGRETQYF	TRBV28	13	-	TRBJ2-5	-
TGCGCCAGCAGCCGAGAGGGGCCCTCTGGAAACACCATATATTTT	CASSREGPSGNTIYF	TRBV4-1	15	-	TRBJ1-3	few
TGTGCCACCCGAGACAGGGATGGGCCCACAGATACGCAGTATTTT	CATRDRDGPTDTQYF	TRBV6-4	15	TRBD1	TRBJ2-3	-
TGTGCCAGCGGCCAGGGGACTAGCGGGATGGGCGAGCAGTACTTC	CASGQGTSGMGEQYF	TRBV6-1	15	TRBD2	TRBJ2-7	once
TGTGCCAGCAGCGTAGATGGTAGCGGGATCACCGGGGAGCTGTTTTTT	CASSVDGSGITGELFF	TRBV9	16	TRBD2	TRBJ2-2	-
TGCAGCGGGAGGAGCGCCGATAATGAAAAACTGTTTTTT	CSGRSADNEKLFF	TRBV29-1	13	-	TRBJ1-4	-